This TCR beta chain is drawn from a study of shared clonotypes between healthy human individuals. This clone was counted only a few times. CD45RO-negative cells were positively selected for CCR7, leaving out terminally differentiated effector memory CD45RA+ cells. The CDR3 spans 15 residues. CDR1 is LGHNA, CDR2 YNFKEQ, per germline. Trimming removed 2 bases at V and 3 bases at J, with 10 bases between. Clones were sequenced by immunoSEQ multiplex PCR, and TCRdb holds only the in-frame ones, with some missing. The table records around 2,000,000 clones, approximately 94% of them present only once. V is TRBV4-2 and J is TRBJ1-4, with D tentatively TRBD1 (5 bases). This TCR derives from a man younger than 35 in good health. Sequenced: naive CD8+ T cells sorted from blood. The CDR3 sequence: CASSQPDMSNEKLFF. The DNA for the CDR3 is TGTGCCAGCAGCCAACCGGACATGTCTAATGAAAAACTGTTTTTT.